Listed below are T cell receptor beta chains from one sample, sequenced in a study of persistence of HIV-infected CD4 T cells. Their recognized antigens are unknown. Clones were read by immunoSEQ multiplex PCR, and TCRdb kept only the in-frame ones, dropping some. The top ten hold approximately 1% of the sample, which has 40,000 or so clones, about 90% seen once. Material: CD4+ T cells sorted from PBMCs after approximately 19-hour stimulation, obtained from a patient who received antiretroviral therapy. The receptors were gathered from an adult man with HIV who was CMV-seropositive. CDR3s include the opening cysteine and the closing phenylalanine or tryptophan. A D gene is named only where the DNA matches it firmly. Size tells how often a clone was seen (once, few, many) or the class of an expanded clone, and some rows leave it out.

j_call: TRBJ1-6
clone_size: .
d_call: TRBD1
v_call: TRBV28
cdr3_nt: TGTGCCAGCAGTCTTACAGGGGAGCCACCCCTCCACTTT
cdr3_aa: CASSLTGEPPLHF

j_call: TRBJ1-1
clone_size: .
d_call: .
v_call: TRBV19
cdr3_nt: TGTGCCAGTAGTATGACAGTCGGCGCACTTATGAACACTGAAGCTTTCTTT
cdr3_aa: CASSMTVGALMNTEAFF

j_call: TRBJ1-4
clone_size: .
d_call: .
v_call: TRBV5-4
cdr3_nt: TGTGCCAGCAGCTTGGGGGGGCCCCGCCCAAGTAATGAAAAACTGTTTTTT
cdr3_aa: CASSLGGPRPSNEKLFF

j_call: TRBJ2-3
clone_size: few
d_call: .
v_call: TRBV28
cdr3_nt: TGTGCCAGCAGTTGGGGCCGGGGCACAGATACGCAGTATTTT
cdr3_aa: CASSWGRGTDTQYF

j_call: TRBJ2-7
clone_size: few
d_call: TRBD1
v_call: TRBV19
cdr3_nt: TGTGCCAGTAGTCCCATCTCGGGACAGGGGGGCTCCTACGAGCAGTACTTC
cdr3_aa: CASSPISGQGGSYEQYF

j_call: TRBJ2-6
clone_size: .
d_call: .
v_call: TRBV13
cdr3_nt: TGTGCCAGCACCTTGGGTGGGGTTTCGAGCTCTGGGGCCAACGTCCTGACTTTC
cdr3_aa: CASTLGGVSSSGANVLTF

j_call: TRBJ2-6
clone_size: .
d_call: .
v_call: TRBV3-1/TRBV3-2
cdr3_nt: TGTGCCAGCAGCCACCGGGACTCTGGGGCCAACGTCCTGACTTTC
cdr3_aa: CASSHRDSGANVLTF

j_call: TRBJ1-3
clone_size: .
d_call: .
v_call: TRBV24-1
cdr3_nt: TGTGCCACCAGTGCCCAGGGAGCCTCGATCGGAATATATTTT
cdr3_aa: CATSAQGASIGIYF

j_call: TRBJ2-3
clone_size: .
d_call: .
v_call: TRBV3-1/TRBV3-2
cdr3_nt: TGTGCCAGCAGCCAATTGGCTGAGACGCAGTATTTT
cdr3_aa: CASSQLAETQYF

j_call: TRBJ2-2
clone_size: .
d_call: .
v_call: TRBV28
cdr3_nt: TGTGCCAGCAGCTCCAACACCGGGGAGCTGTTTTTT
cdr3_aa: CASSSNTGELFF

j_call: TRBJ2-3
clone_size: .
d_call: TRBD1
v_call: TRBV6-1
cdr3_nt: TGTGCCAGCAGTGTAATCGGACAGGTGCTGCCAGATACGCAGTATTTT
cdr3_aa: CASSVIGQVLPDTQYF

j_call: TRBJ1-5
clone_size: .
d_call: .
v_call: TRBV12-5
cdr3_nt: TGTGCTAGTGGTTTGGACACTCTTCAGCCCCAGCATTTT
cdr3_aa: CASGLDTLQPQHF

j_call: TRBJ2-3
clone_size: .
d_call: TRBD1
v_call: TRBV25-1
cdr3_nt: TGTGCCAGCAGTGAATTCCCAGGACAGGGGCGGGGAGATACGCAGTATTTT
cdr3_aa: CASSEFPGQGRGDTQYF

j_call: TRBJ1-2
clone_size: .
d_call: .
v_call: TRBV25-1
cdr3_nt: TGTGCCAGCAGTGAATCGGAGGCTCTCTGGGGCTACACCTTC
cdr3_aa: CASSESEALWGYTF

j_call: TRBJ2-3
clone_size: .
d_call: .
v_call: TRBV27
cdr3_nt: TGTGCCAGCAGTTTATGGGGAGGGGGCGACGGCACAGATACGCAGTATTTT
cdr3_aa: CASSLWGGGDGTDTQYF

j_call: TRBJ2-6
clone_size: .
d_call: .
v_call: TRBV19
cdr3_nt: TGTGCCAGTAGTATGCAAACCTCTGGGGCCAACGTCCTGACTTTC
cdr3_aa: CASSMQTSGANVLTF

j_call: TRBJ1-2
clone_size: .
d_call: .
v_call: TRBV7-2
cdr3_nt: TGTGCCAGCAGCTTAGCGCGGGACCTTAGTTATGGCTACACCTTC
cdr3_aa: CASSLARDLSYGYTF

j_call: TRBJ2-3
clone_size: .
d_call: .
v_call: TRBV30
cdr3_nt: TGTGCCTGGACCATCGGGAGAGGGGGCGCGGGGGATACGCAGTATTTT
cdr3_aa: CAWTIGRGGAGDTQYF

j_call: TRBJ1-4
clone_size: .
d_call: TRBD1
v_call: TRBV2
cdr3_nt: TGTGCCAGCACCGAGAGGGGACAGGGTTTAAAAAAACTGTTTTTT
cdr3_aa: CASTERGQGLKKLFF

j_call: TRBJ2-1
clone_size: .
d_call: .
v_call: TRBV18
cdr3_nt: TGTGCCAGCTCAAGGGTTAATGAGCAGTTCTTC
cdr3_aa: CASSRVNEQFF

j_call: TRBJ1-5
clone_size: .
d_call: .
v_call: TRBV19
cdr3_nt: TGTGCCACTCAGAAAGGACCAGGACAGCCCCAGCATTTT
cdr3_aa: CATQKGPGQPQHF

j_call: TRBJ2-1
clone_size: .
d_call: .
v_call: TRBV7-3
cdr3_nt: TGTGCCAGCAGCTTAGGCCCCCTACTCAGCAGCTCCAATGAGCAGTTCTTC
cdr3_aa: CASSLGPLLSSSNEQFF

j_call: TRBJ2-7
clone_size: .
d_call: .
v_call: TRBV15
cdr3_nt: TGTGCCACCACCGAGGGCCCAAGCAACGAGCAGTACTTC
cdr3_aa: CATTEGPSNEQYF

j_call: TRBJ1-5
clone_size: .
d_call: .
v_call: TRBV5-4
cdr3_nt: TGTGCCAGCAGCTTGGCCGGGGCTAATCAGCCCCAGCATTTT
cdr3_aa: CASSLAGANQPQHF

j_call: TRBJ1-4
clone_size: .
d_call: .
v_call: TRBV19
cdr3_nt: TGTGCCAGTAGTCCCCTCCCCGGGCCCTTCGGTGAAAAACTGTTTTTT
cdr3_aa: CASSPLPGPFGEKLFF

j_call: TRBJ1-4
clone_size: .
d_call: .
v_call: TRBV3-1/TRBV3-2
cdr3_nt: TGTGCCAGCAGCTATAGGGTAACTAATGAAAAACTGTTTTTT
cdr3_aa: CASSYRVTNEKLFF

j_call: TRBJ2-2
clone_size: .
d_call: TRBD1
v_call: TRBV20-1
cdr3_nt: TGCAGTGCTAGTGGACAGGGTTTAGTGATCGGGGAGCTGTTTTTT
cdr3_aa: CSASGQGLVIGELFF

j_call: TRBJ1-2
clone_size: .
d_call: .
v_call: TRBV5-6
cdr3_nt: TGTGCCAGCAGCTTGGGGGACGCCCGGATCTATGGCTACACCTTC
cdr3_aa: CASSLGDARIYGYTF

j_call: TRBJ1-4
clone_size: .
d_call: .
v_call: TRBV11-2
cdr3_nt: TGTGCCAGCAGCTTAGATCGGGGGCCTCTGAAAGGAGGTAATGAAAAACTGTTTTTT
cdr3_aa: CASSLDRGPLKGGNEKLFF

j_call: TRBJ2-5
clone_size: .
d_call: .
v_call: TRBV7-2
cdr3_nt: TGTGCCAGCAGCTTAGCAGTCCTGGAGACCCAGTACTTC
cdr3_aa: CASSLAVLETQYF

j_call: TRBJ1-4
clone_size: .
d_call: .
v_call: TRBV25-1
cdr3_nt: TGTGCCAGCAGTGATAAAAGGGGGACCTCAACTAATGAAAAACTGTTTTTT
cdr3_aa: CASSDKRGTSTNEKLFF

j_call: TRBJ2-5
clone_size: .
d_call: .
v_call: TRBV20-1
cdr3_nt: TGCAGTGCCCTCGGAGAGACCCAGTACTTC
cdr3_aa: CSALGETQYF

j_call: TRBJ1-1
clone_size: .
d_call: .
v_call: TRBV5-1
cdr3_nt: TGCGCCAGCAGCTTGAACAATGCGGGGACTGAAGCTTTCTTT
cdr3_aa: CASSLNNAGTEAFF

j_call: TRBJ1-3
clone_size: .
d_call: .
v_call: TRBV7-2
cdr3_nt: TGTGCCAGCAGCTTAGAAGGGGCCGGTGGAAACACCATATATTTT
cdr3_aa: CASSLEGAGGNTIYF

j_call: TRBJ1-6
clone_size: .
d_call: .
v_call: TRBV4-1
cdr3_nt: TGCGCCAGCAGCCCGACAGAAGCAAATTCACCCCTCCACTTT
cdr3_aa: CASSPTEANSPLHF

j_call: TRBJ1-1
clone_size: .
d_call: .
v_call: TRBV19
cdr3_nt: TGTGCCAGCGATTCCGGACGGTTGAACACTGAAGCTTTCTTT
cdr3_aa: CASDSGRLNTEAFF

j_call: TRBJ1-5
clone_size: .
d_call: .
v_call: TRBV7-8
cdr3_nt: TGTGCCAGCAGCTTAGACCAGGGAAATCAGCCCCAGCATTTT
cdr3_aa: CASSLDQGNQPQHF

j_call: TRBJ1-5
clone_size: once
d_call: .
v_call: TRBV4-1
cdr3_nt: TGCGCCAGCAGCCTTAGACAGCTCGATCAGCCCCAGCATTTT
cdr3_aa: CASSLRQLDQPQHF

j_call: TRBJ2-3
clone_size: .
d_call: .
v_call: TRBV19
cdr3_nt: TGTGCCAGTAGTATAGATACCCGGGCCACAGATACGCAGTATTTT
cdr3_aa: CASSIDTRATDTQYF